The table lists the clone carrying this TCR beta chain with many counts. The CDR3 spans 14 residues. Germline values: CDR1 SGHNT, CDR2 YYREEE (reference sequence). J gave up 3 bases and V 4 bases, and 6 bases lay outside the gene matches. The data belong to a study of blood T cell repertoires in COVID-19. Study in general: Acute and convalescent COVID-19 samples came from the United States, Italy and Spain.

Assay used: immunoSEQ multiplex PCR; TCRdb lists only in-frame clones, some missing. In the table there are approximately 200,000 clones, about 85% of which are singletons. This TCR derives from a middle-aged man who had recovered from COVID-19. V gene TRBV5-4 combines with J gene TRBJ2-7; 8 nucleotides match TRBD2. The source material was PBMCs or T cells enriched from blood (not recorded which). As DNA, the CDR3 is TGTGCCAGCAGCCTCGGGGGGGGCATCTACGAGCAGTACTTC. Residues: CASSLGGGIYEQYF.